This T cell receptor beta chain was found in a study of blood T cell repertoires in COVID-19. Measured with immunoSEQ multiplex PCR; TCRdb has only the in-frame clones, and not every one. The data contain over 15,000 clones, 86% of them singletons. There are 15 residues in the CDR3. The V gene's germline CDR1 is SGHDT and CDR2 YYEEEE. The V gene lost 4 bases and the J gene lost 0 bases, with 8 bases spanning the gap. The chain is built from TRBV5-6 and TRBJ1-6, with no clear D. This clonotype was obtained from a human donor with active COVID-19. The donor label of this sample is uncertain. Sample: peripheral blood. The CDR3 is CASSLRSSYNSPLHF. Here the CDR3 DNA reads TGTGCCAGCAGCCTGCGATCCTCCTATAATTCACCCCTCCACTTT.